The clone carrying this T cell receptor (beta chain) was seen only a few times. V gave up 6 bases and J gave up 10 bases; unmatched junction bases: 8. Germline CDR1 MNHNY, CDR2 SVGAGI (reference sequence). The CDR3 is made up of 14 amino acids. This sample stems from a study of cytomegalovirus exposure and HLA in healthy donors. It was with 60 Vbeta and 13 Jbeta primers that the PCR ran. Some clones are missing from TCRdb's copy, which holds only in-frame ones; the method was immunoSEQ multiplex PCR. Among 150,000 to 200,000 clones listed, around 67% were seen once. Sample: PBMCs. This sequence originates from a woman aged 18-30 years in good health and CMV-seropositive. The chain uses TRBV6-6 and TRBJ2-3; 12 nucleotides line up with TRBD2. For the CDR3, the DNA is TGTGCCAGCAGGGATGGGACTAGCGGGTGGGCGCAGTATTTT. This translates into CASRDGTSGWAQYF.